The entry that follows covers one T cell receptor (beta chain) sequence. Its matching antigen is unknown. Treatment specified: approximately 10-day PBMC culture with coronavirus spike peptide pools or control peptides (ViraFEST assay). Prior to the COVID-19 pandemic (2011-2018), the unexposed donor's CD4+ T cells were collected. The CDR3 extends over 15 amino acids. Germline values: CDR1 LNHDA, CDR2 SQIVND (reference sequence). The V and J ends lost 5 bases and 5 bases respectively, with 18 bases between them. The data originate from a study of vaccination and CD4 T cells after COVID-19. Sequenced with the Oncomine TCR Beta short-read assay was DNA taken from cultured CD4+ T cells. MiXCR, run by TCRdb on the PCR reads, gives a single entry per CDR3 protein. The table lists roughly 6,800 distinct CDR3 sequences, about two thirds of them singletons.

This receptor was obtained from a human donor in good health. The specimen was CD4+ T cells from blood, cultured in vitro. This chain links TRBV19 with TRBJ1-2, with D tentatively TRBD1 (6 bases). The CDR3 region is CASSSSTDREYGYTF. In DNA form, the CDR3 reads TGTGCCAGTAGTTCCAGTACGGACAGAGAGTATGGCTACACCTTC.